Included here is one T cell receptor (beta chain) sequence, with context. Antigen specificity is unknown. These data are taken from a study of T cell repertoires in cytomegalovirus infection. Study at large: Both recently identified HLA-C-restricted and well-studied HLA-B-restricted CMV epitopes were used in the study. From public TCR beta signatures came an indication of both CMV infection and matching HLA type.

CDR3 size: 15 residues. The germline CDR1 and CDR2 sequences are WSHSY and SAAADI. V lost 4 bases, J lost 0 bases, and 7 bases lay in between. TCRdb reprocessed the reads with MiXCR, giving one entry per CDR3 protein. The sample consists of approximately 770,000 distinct CDR3 sequences, 25% to 35% of them appearing once. Material: cultured CD8+ T cells from PBMCs, obtained from culture after CMV antigen stimulation. This chain links TRBV10-2 with TRBJ1-6, with no clear D. The receptor was derived from a human donor in good health (CMV status not recorded). Some clones in this sample may be carry-over from other donors' samples. In DNA, the CDR3 is TGCGCCAGCAGTGTAAGATTCTCCTATAATTCACCCCTCCACTTT. Translating it yields CASSVRFSYNSPLHF.